This record looks at one TCR beta chain sequence and its context. The sample originates from a study of blood T cell repertoires in COVID-19. At the level of the study: COVID-19 samples collected from the United States, Italy and Spain covered acute and convalescent phases. PBMCs, B-cell-depleted T cells, or T cells provided the cDNA or gDNA that made up the material.

Sequencing used immunoSEQ multiplex PCR; TCRdb keeps in-frame clones, though not all of them. The sample lists roughly 240,000 clones; 85% to 90% were seen once. Participants came from 24 US areas, aged roughly 18 to 90 years. Participants' own reports of clinical history determined their cohort assignment. Germline-derived CDR1 and CDR2 are SQVTM and ANQGSEA. V was trimmed by 6 bases and J by 4 bases, leaving 16 bases between them. The CDR3 is 14 residues long. The chain links TRBV29-1 to TRBJ2-1; perhaps TRBD2 as D (7 bases). The TCR was taken from a man between 45 and 60 years old who had been exposed to COVID-19. Sequencing used PBMCs or T cells enriched from blood (not recorded which). CDR3 sequence (DNA): TGCAGCGTACTTAGGGGGGGCCCGTACAATGAGCAGTTCTTC. Translated: CSVLRGGPYNEQFF.